These T cell receptor beta chains were read from a single sample in a study of control samples from healthy donors and cancer patients. Sequencing was performed with immunoSEQ multiplex PCR; in TCRdb, only in-frame clones are kept and a portion is missing. The table includes 120,000 or so clones, about 93% detected once. Specimen: PBMCs. Receptors originate from a middle-aged man with head and neck cancer. Both conserved end residues are part of each CDR3. The D gene is left open where the match is weak. Size tells how often a clone was seen (once, few, many) or the class of an expanded clone, and some rows leave it out.

NA	NA	TRBJ2-7	TRBV27	CASSPLRRYEQYF	TGTGCCAGCAGTCCCCTCAGGCGTTACGAGCAGTACTTC
NA	NA	TRBJ1-5	TRBV29-1	CSVGTGFQPQHF	TGCAGCGTTGGCACAGGGTTTCAGCCCCAGCATTTT
NA	NA	TRBJ1-2	TRBV27	CASSPIPGTYGYTF	TGTGCCAGCAGTCCGATCCCAGGAACCTATGGCTACACCTTC
NA	NA	TRBJ1-2	TRBV13	CASSPSRGYGYTF	TGTGCCAGCAGCCCCTCGAGGGGGTATGGCTACACCTTC
NA	NA	TRBJ2-3	TRBV6-4	CASSDSRADTQYF	TGTGCCAGCAGTGACTCAAGGGCTGATACGCAGTATTTT
TRBD1	NA	TRBJ1-5	TRBV19	CASSTPPGQAYNQPQHF	TGTGCCAGTAGTACCCCCCCGGGACAGGCCTACAATCAGCCCCAGCATTTT
NA	NA	TRBJ1-1	TRBV7-9	CASSLDTQNTEAFF	TGTGCCAGCAGTCTGGACACCCAGAACACTGAAGCTTTCTTT
NA	NA	TRBJ1-2	TRBV3-1/TRBV3-2	CASSPDGYYGYTF	TGTGCCAGCAGCCCCGACGGTTACTATGGCTACACCTTC
NA	NA	TRBJ2-7	TRBV6-2/TRBV6-3	CASSLPGLNEQYF	TGTGCCAGCAGTTTACCGGGACTTAACGAGCAGTACTTC
NA	few	TRBJ1-2	TRBV4-2	CASSSNNRANYGYTF	TGTGCCAGCAGCTCGAACAACAGGGCTAACTATGGCTACACCTTC
NA	NA	TRBJ2-1	TRBV3-1/TRBV3-2	CASSHEDFPWEQFF	TGTGCCAGCAGCCACGAGGACTTCCCATGGGAGCAGTTCTTC
NA	NA	TRBJ2-3	TRBV12-3/TRBV12-4	CASSLREPDTQYF	TGTGCCAGCAGTTTAAGGGAACCAGATACGCAGTATTTT
NA	NA	TRBJ1-6	TRBV5-5	CASSPARTLSPLHF	TGTGCCAGCAGCCCCGCCCGGACACTATCACCCCTCCACTTT
NA	NA	TRBJ1-2	TRBV7-9	CASSLGGGFYGYTF	TGTGCCAGCAGCTTAGGAGGAGGGTTCTATGGCTACACCTTC
TRBD1	NA	TRBJ2-2	TRBV14	CASSHHRGNTGELFF	TGTGCCAGCAGCCACCACAGGGGGAACACCGGGGAGCTGTTTTTT
NA	NA	TRBJ1-2	TRBV29-1	CSVSLEGPYGYTF	TGCAGCGTTTCCCTCGAGGGGCCCTATGGCTACACCTTC
TRBD2	NA	TRBJ2-7	TRBV5-1	CASSLGLATSYEQYF	TGCGCCAGCAGCTTGGGACTAGCGACCTCCTACGAGCAGTACTTC
TRBD1	NA	TRBJ2-7	TRBV24-1	CATSGPSGQGEYEQYF	TGTGCCACCAGTGGCCCCTCGGGACAGGGGGAATACGAGCAGTACTTC
NA	NA	TRBJ2-2	TRBV5-6	CASRTGLNTGELFF	TGTGCCAGCAGGACCGGTCTGAACACCGGGGAGCTGTTTTTT
NA	NA	TRBJ2-2	TRBV6-2/TRBV6-3	CASSYSAVGELFF	TGTGCCAGCAGTTACTCCGCGGTCGGGGAGCTGTTTTTT
NA	NA	TRBJ2-4	TRBV6-5	CASSSTTGAQNIQYF	TGTGCCAGCAGTTCGACGACCGGTGCGCAAAACATTCAGTACTTC
NA	NA	TRBJ2-4	TRBV27	CASSALGGWDKNIQYF	TGTGCCAGCAGTGCCCTCGGGGGCTGGGACAAAAACATTCAGTACTTC
NA	NA	TRBJ1-4	TRBV6-5	CASMQRRGEKLFF	TGTGCCAGCATGCAGCGGAGAGGTGAAAAACTGTTTTTT
NA	NA	TRBJ2-3	TRBV12-3/TRBV12-4	CASSLGLSVPQYF	TGTGCCAGCAGTTTGGGACTCTCGGTCCCTCAGTATTTT
NA	NA	TRBJ2-3	TRBV6-2/TRBV6-3	CASSSQDPLTDTQYF	TGTGCCAGCAGTTCACAGGATCCCCTCACAGATACGCAGTATTTT
NA	once	TRBJ2-2	TRBV5-1	CASSRRTTPNTGELFF	TGCGCCAGCAGCCGCCGGACAACGCCGAACACCGGGGAGCTGTTTTTT
TRBD1	NA	TRBJ1-3	TRBV30	CAWDQKDRGPGNTIYF	TGTGCCTGGGATCAAAAGGACAGGGGGCCTGGAAACACCATATATTTT
TRBD2	NA	TRBJ2-7	TRBV3-1/TRBV3-2	CASSPREGTYEQYF	TGTGCCAGCAGCCCCAGGGAGGGGACCTACGAGCAGTACTTC
NA	NA	TRBJ2-5	TRBV4-2	CASSQDGAEYQETQYF	TGTGCCAGCAGCCAAGATGGTGCGGAGTACCAAGAGACCCAGTACTTC
NA	NA	TRBJ1-2	TRBV25-1	CASSALDRPYYGYTF	TGTGCCAGCAGTGCCCTAGACAGGCCCTACTATGGCTACACCTTC
NA	once	TRBJ2-2	TRBV7-9	CASSSGLDTGELFF	TGTGCCAGCAGTTCAGGGTTGGACACCGGGGAGCTGTTTTTT
TRBD2	NA	TRBJ2-7	TRBV2	CASRARASGGSYEQYF	TGTGCCAGCAGGGCTAGAGCTAGCGGGGGGTCCTACGAGCAGTACTTC
NA	NA	TRBJ2-3	TRBV29-1	CSVAGLGTTDTQYF	TGCAGCGTTGCGGGTCTGGGAACCACAGATACGCAGTATTTT
TRBD2	few	TRBJ2-7	TRBV7-2	CASSPSGGPYEQYF	TGTGCCAGCAGCCCTAGCGGGGGGCCCTACGAGCAGTACTTC
NA	NA	TRBJ1-2	TRBV7-2	CASISGGLGIYGYTF	TGTGCCAGCATCTCCGGGGGGCTGGGGATCTATGGCTACACCTTC
TRBD1	NA	TRBJ2-7	TRBV6-5	CASSLTGGDYEQYF	TGTGCCAGCAGCCTGACAGGGGGGGACTACGAGCAGTACTTC
TRBD2	NA	TRBJ2-7	TRBV6-2/TRBV6-3	CASSDLTSGGEQYF	TGTGCCAGCAGCGATCTTACTAGCGGCGGCGAGCAGTACTTC
TRBD1	NA	TRBJ2-5	TRBV4-1	CASSQPGQGGETQYF	TGCGCCAGCAGCCAACCCGGACAGGGCGGTGAGACCCAGTACTTC
NA	NA	TRBJ2-1	TRBV4-1	CASSQLGIRFF	TGCGCCAGCAGCCAACTGGGGATAAGATTCTTC
NA	NA	TRBJ1-1	TRBV23-1	CASPRRGTFEAFF	TGCGCCAGCCCCCGAAGGGGCACCTTCGAAGCTTTCTTT
NA	NA	TRBJ1-1	TRBV1	CTSSWGAGMTNTEAFF	TGCACCAGCAGCTGGGGGGCAGGGATGACGAACACTGAAGCTTTCTTT
NA	NA	TRBJ2-3	TRBV7-3	CASSFTGGTDTQYF	TGTGCCAGCAGCTTCACCGGGGGCACAGATACGCAGTATTTT
NA	NA	TRBJ1-1	TRBV19	CASSRRRGGLNTEAFF	TGTGCCAGTAGTAGACGGAGGGGGGGGCTGAACACTGAAGCTTTCTTT
NA	NA	TRBJ2-7	TRBV5-1	CASSLVGGDEQYF	TGCGCCAGCAGCTTGGTTGGAGGCGACGAGCAGTACTTC
NA	NA	TRBJ1-4	TRBV7-8	CASTSWGTRNEKLFF	TGTGCCAGCACCTCTTGGGGGACCCGCAATGAAAAACTGTTTTTT
NA	NA	TRBJ1-2	TRBV7-9	CASRRDFKEVYTF	TGTGCCAGCAGACGGGATTTTAAGGAAGTCTACACCTTC
NA	NA	TRBJ2-2	TRBV6-6	CASSHPGTGELFF	TGTGCCAGCAGCCACCCGGGTACCGGGGAGCTGTTTTTT
NA	NA	TRBJ2-7	TRBV27	CASSLDPYTYEQYF	TGTGCCAGCAGCCTCGACCCATATACCTACGAGCAGTACTTC
NA	NA	TRBJ1-4	TRBV9	CASSNRASNEKLFF	TGTGCCAGCAGCAACCGGGCCTCAAATGAAAAACTGTTTTTT
NA	NA	TRBJ2-5	TRBV7-2	CASSLVWGRHETQYF	TGTGCCAGCAGCTTAGTCTGGGGTAGGCACGAGACCCAGTACTTC
NA	NA	TRBJ2-1	TRBV7-3	CASSLYQTEQFF	TGTGCCAGCAGCTTATATCAGACGGAGCAGTTCTTC
TRBD1	NA	TRBJ1-1	TRBV18	CASSPGQTGTEAFF	TGTGCCAGCTCACCGGGACAGACGGGCACTGAAGCTTTCTTT
NA	NA	TRBJ1-3	TRBV5-6	CASSLPSSGNTIYF	TGTGCCAGCAGCTTGCCAAGCTCTGGAAACACCATATATTTT
NA	NA	TRBJ2-7	TRBV2	CASSAPGGDVAEQYF	TGTGCCAGCAGTGCTCCCGGAGGGGACGTCGCCGAGCAGTACTTC
TRBD1	many	TRBJ2-7	TRBV19	CASSPGGYEQYF	TGTGCCAGTAGTCCAGGGGGCTACGAGCAGTACTTC
NA	NA	TRBJ2-1	TRBV29-1	CSVGFNEQFF	TGCAGCGTTGGCTTCAATGAGCAGTTCTTC